Below are 17 T cell receptor beta chains sequenced from a single sample in a study of cytomegalovirus exposure and HLA in healthy donors. The PCR employed 60 Vbeta primers together with 13 Jbeta primers. Generated by immunoSEQ multiplex PCR, the TCRdb table keeps only in-frame clones and is missing some. The sample has some 150,000 clones, around 72% seen once; the top ten hold 4.3%. Sequencing input: PBMCs. The receptors originated from a man aged 18 to 35 in good health and CMV-seropositive.

The chain carries TRBV7-2 and TRBJ2-2; 7 bases match TRBD1. The J segment lost 0 bases and the V segment lost 5 bases, leaving 6 bases of the junction unmatched. The CDR3 covers 16 residues. CDR1 SGHTA and CDR2 FQGNSA come from the germline V gene. CDR3 in DNA: TGTGCCAGCAGCCGACAGGGACCGACGAACACCGGGGAGCTGTTTTTT. Its translation: CASSRQGPTNTGELFF.

This clone was found a few times. The chain recombines TRBV6-5 with TRBJ1-2, with 7 bases that match TRBD1. Germline CDR1 is MNHEY and CDR2 is SVGAGI. The V gene end was trimmed by 5 bases and the J gene end by 4 bases; junction bases not matched to a gene: 7. The CDR3 consists of 14 residues. The CDR3 sequence is CASSRQGGIYGYTF. The CDR3 DNA reads TGTGCCAGCAGTCGCCAGGGGGGAATCTATGGCTACACCTTC.

This chain links TRBV9 with TRBJ1-2, with 10 positions matching TRBD1. The CDR3 consists of 17 residues. Germline assignment: CDR1 SGDLS and CDR2 YYNGEE. V lost 3 bases and J lost 0; bases outside the gene matches: 8. The CDR3 region is CASSGGQGRTANYGYTF. The CDR3 DNA reads as TGTGCCAGCAGCGGGGGACAGGGGCGGACAGCTAACTATGGCTACACCTTC.

The chain couples TRBV7-2 to TRBJ1-4; 7 bases map to TRBD1. The CDR3 is 17 residues long. From germline, CDR1 is SGHTA and CDR2 FQGNSA. Trimming cost V 5 bases and J 0 bases; bases outside gene matches: 9. CDR3 nucleotide sequence: TGTGCCAGCAGCCTCACAGGGGTTACAACAACTAATGAAAAACTGTTTTTT. Residues: CASSLTGVTTTNEKLFF. The variable domain in full, completed from reference TRBV7-2 and TRBJ1-4, reads GAGVSQSPSNKVTEKGKDVELRCDPISGHTALYWYRQSLGQGLEFLIYFQGNSAPDKSGLPSDRFSAERTGGSVSTLTIQRTQQEDSAVYLCASSLTGVTTTNEKLFFGSGTQLSVL.

This CDR3 reads CASSVDPAGNLKNIQYF. For the CDR3, the DNA is TGTGCCAGCAGCGTAGATCCAGCGGGGAACCTCAAAAACATTCAGTACTTC. The chain combines TRBV9 with TRBJ2-4; TRBD2 matches at 7 bases. Trimming removed 0 bases from V and 3 bases from J; junction bases left unmatched: 9. The length of the CDR3 is 17 residues. The V gene's germline CDR1 is SGDLS and CDR2 YYNGEE. The complete variable domain, with remaining parts taken from reference TRBV9 and TRBJ2-4, reads DSGVTQTPKHLITATGQRVTLRCSPRSGDLSVYWYQQSLDQGLQFLIQYYNGEERAKGNILERFSAQQFPDLHSELNLSSLELGDSALYFCASSVDPAGNLKNIQYFGAGTRLSVL.

The chain combines TRBV7-9 with TRBJ1-1; D is possibly TRBD1 (5 bases). This CDR3 is built from 18 residues. Germline CDR1 and CDR2: SEHNR and FQNEAQ (reference sequence). Trimming stripped 5 bases from V and 1 base from J, with 23 bases between. The DNA of the CDR3 is TGTGCCAGCAGCCGCGGGGCAGGGCTATCACCGGGGAACACTGAAGCTTTCTTT. Protein product: CASSRGAGLSPGNTEAFF. Combining the CDR3 with reference TRBV7-9 and TRBJ1-1 gives the whole variable domain DTGVSQNPRHKITKRGQNVTFRCDPISEHNRLYWYRQTLGQGPEFLTYFQNEAQLEKSRLLSDRFSAERPKGSFSTLEIQRTEQGDSAMYLCASSRGAGLSPGNTEAFFGQGTRLTVV.

This clone was observed a few times. V usage is TRBV4-1 and J usage is TRBJ1-6, with 10 bases matching TRBD1. This CDR3 has 18 residues. Looked up from germline, CDR1 is MGHRA and CDR2 is YSYEKL. The ends lost 4 bases at V and 11 bases at J; junction bases unmatched: 17. CDR3: CASSPLPWDRGRMAPLHF. The CDR3 nucleotides read TGCGCCAGCAGCCCCCTCCCCTGGGACAGGGGTCGTATGGCACCCCTCCACTTT.

The chain links TRBV6-1 to TRBJ1-2; TRBD1 matches at 12 bases. With V trimmed by 4 bases and J by 8 bases, 14 bases remained unmatched. In germline, CDR1 is MNHNS, CDR2 SASEGT. The CDR3 contains 17 residues. CDR3 DNA sequence: TGTGCCAGCAGTGTACCGGGACAGGGGGCCTGGCTGGGAGGCTACACCTTC. It translates to CASSVPGQGAWLGGYTF.

This clone was observed once. This chain joins TRBV7-9 and TRBJ1-1, with D tentatively TRBD1 (6 bases). The CDR3 consists of 14 residues. V lost 5 bases and J 5 bases, leaving 15 bases between the germline ends. CDR1 is SEHNR, CDR2 FQNEAQ, per germline (reference sequence). The CDR3 nucleotides read TGTGCCAGCAGCATGGGACAAACGGGGACTGAAGCTTTCTTT. Encoded protein: CASSMGQTGTEAFF.

This clone was seen a few times. The V gene is TRBV4-1, the J gene TRBJ2-5; possibly TRBD2 for D (5 bases). The CDR3 runs 11 residues. V was clipped by 4 bases and J by 6 bases, with 6 bases between them. Germline values: CDR1 MGHRA, CDR2 YSYEKL. CDR3 nucleotides: TGCGCCAGCAGCCCCGGGAAGACCCAGTACTTC. Translation: CASSPGKTQYF.

The rearrangement links TRBV5-1 to TRBJ2-3; D may be TRBD1 (5 bases). With 2 bases removed from V and 4 bases from J, the gap between germline ends came to 20 bases. This CDR3 has 17 amino acids. Germline V gene data show CDR1 as SGHRS and CDR2 as YFSETQ. The CDR3, as DNA: TGCGCCAGCAGCTTCAACCCCGGGCAGGGCCGGCCAGATACGCAGTATTTT. This encodes CASSFNPGQGRPDTQYF. Using reference TRBV5-1 and TRBJ2-3 for the parts outside the CDR3, the full variable domain is KAGVTQTPRYLIKTRGQQVTLSCSPISGHRSVSWYQQTPGQGLQFLFEYFSETQRNKGNFPGRFSGRQFSNSRSEMNVSTLELGDSALYLCASSFNPGQGRPDTQYFGPGTRLTVL.

This clone was observed once. This chain connects TRBV30 to TRBJ1-6; 8 positions match TRBD1. Germline CDR1 is GTSNPN and CDR2 is SVGIG (reference sequence). The CDR3 runs to 14 residues. V trimming: 1 base; J trimming: 8 bases; junction bases outside the gene matches: 4. The CDR3 protein is CAWSASRGHSPLHF. CDR3 in DNA: TGTGCCTGGAGTGCGAGCAGGGGGCATTCACCCCTCCACTTT. Based on the CDR3 plus reference TRBV30 and TRBJ1-6, the full variable domain is SQTIHQWPATLVQPVGSPLSLECTVEGTSNPNLYWYRQAAGRGLQLLFYSVGIGQISSEVPQNLSASRPQDRQFILSSKKLLLSDSGFYLCAWSASRGHSPLHFGNGTRLTVT.

The V call is TRBV5-1, the J call TRBJ2-3; D ambiguous. Trimming removed 4 bases from V and 1 base from J, with 7 bases in between. This CDR3 contains 13 residues. Germline V gives CDR1 SGHRS, CDR2 YFSETQ. CDR3 in amino acids: CASSPTGTDTQYF. CDR3 bases: TGCGCCAGCAGCCCTACCGGCACAGATACGCAGTATTTT.

The rearrangement uses TRBV7-2 and TRBJ2-7; tentatively, D is TRBD1 (6 bases). The CDR3 loop spans 14 amino acids. V lost 3 bases and J lost 1, with 10 bases in between. Germline CDR1 is SGHTA and CDR2 is FQGNSA. CDR3 nucleotides: TGTGCCAGCAGCTTGACAGGCCCTTCCTACGAGCAGTACTTC. Translated: CASSLTGPSYEQYF.

J is TRBJ2-5 and V is TRBV7-6, with 9 bases fitting TRBD2. V lost 1 base, J lost 5 bases, and 2 bases stayed unmatched. In germline, CDR1 is SGHVS, CDR2 FNYEAQ. The CDR3 runs 14 residues. The CDR3 nucleotides read TGTGCCAGCAGCTTAGGCGGGGGGGTGGAGACCCAGTACTTC. Protein product: CASSLGGGVETQYF.

This chain uses TRBV5-5 with TRBJ1-2; TRBD1 might be the D (6 bases). The germline CDR1 and CDR2 sequences are SGHKS and YYEKEE (reference sequence). The CDR3 has 15 amino acids. V lost 2 bases and J lost 6, with 17 bases in between. The CDR3: CASSFRAGVEHGYTF. In nucleotides, the CDR3 is TGTGCCAGCAGCTTTAGAGCAGGGGTTGAGCATGGCTACACCTTC.

The V and J genes are TRBV7-2 and TRBJ2-7; TRBD2 agrees at 7 bases. The CDR3 covers 15 residues. Trimming at V came to 2 bases and at J to 1 base, leaving 5 bases not matched to a gene. Per germline, CDR1 SGHTA and CDR2 FQGNSA. The CDR3 DNA is TGTGCCAGCAGCTTAAGGTTCGGGGGGTCCTACGAGCAGTACTTC. This sequence encodes CASSLRFGGSYEQYF.